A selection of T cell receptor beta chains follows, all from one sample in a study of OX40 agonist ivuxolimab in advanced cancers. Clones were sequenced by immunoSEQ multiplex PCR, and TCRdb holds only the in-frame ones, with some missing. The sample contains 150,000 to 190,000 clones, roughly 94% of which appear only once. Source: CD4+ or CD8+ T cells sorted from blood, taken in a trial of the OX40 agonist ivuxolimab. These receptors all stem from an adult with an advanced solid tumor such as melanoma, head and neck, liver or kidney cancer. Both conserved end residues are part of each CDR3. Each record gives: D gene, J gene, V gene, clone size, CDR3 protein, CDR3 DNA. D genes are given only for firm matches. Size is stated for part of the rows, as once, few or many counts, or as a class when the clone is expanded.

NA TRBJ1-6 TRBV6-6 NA CASSYTGFSPLHF TGTGCCAGCAGTTACACAGGGTTTTCACCCCTCCACTTT
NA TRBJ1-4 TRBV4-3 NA CASSQGSGEGEKLFF TGCGCCAGCAGCCAGGGATCAGGTGAGGGTGAAAAACTGTTTTTT
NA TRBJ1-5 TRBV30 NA CAWSVRRDRQPQHF TGTGCCTGGAGTGTACGCAGGGATCGGCAGCCCCAGCATTTT
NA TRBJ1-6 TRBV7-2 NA CASSLLGSPLHF TGTGCCAGCAGCTTATTAGGTTCACCCCTCCACTTT
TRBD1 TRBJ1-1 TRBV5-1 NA CASSGSDRGTEAFF TGCGCCAGCAGCGGATCCGACAGGGGGACTGAAGCTTTCTTT
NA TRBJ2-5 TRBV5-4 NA CASTRRLTGSQETQYF TGTGCCAGCACGAGACGCCTTACCGGGTCACAAGAGACCCAGTACTTC
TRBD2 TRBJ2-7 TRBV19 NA CASRPPGGLVEQYF TGTGCCAGTAGACCGCCGGGGGGGCTGGTCGAGCAGTACTTC
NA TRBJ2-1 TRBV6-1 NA CASSEAGLPRNEQFF TGTGCCAGCAGTGAAGCTGGACTTCCCCGGAATGAGCAGTTCTTC
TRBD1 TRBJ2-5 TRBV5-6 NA CASSLGQGLQETQYF TGTGCCAGCAGCTTAGGACAGGGGTTACAAGAGACCCAGTACTTC
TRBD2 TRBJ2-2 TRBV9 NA CASSRAGVDGELFF TGTGCCAGCAGCCGTGCGGGAGTTGACGGGGAGCTGTTTTTT
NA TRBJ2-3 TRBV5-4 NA CASSLEVRVRDTQYF TGTGCCAGCAGCTTGGAGGTTCGGGTCAGAGATACGCAGTATTTT
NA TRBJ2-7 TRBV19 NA CASSIGGTSLYEQYF TGTGCCAGTAGTATAGGGGGGACTTCCCTCTACGAGCAGTACTTC
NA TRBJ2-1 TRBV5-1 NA CASSLAGDNEQFF TGCGCCAGCAGCTTGGCCGGGGACAATGAGCAGTTCTTC
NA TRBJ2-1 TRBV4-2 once CASSLGSVRGREYNEQFF TGTGCCAGCAGCCTCGGGTCCGTCCGGGGGCGAGAGTACAATGAGCAGTTCTTC
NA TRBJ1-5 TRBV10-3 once CAISESLTGWNGNQPQHF TGTGCCATCAGTGAGTCCCTTACAGGGTGGAATGGCAATCAGCCCCAGCATTTT
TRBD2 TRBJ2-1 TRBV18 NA CASSPFSSGRGHSNEQFF TGTGCCAGCTCACCTTTTAGCAGCGGGAGGGGCCATAGCAATGAGCAGTTCTTC
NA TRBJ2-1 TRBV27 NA CASSRDSAIYEQFF TGTGCCAGCAGCCGCGACTCGGCTATCTATGAGCAGTTCTTC
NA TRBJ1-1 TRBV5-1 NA CASSQTRGLNTEAFF TGCGCCAGCAGCCAAACCCGGGGCCTGAACACTGAAGCTTTCTTT
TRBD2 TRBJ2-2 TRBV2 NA CASSATSGINTGELFF TGTGCCAGCAGTGCTACTAGCGGGATAAACACCGGGGAGCTGTTTTTT
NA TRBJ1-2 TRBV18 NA CASSPLDGDYGYTF TGTGCCAGCTCACCACTCGATGGTGACTATGGCTACACCTTC
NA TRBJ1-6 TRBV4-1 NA CASSQDEGYSYNSPLHF TGCGCCAGCAGCCAAGATGAAGGGTACTCCTATAATTCACCCCTCCACTTT
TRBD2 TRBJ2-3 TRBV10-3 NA CAISPGLAASTDTQYF TGTGCCATCAGTCCTGGACTAGCAGCCAGCACAGATACGCAGTATTTT
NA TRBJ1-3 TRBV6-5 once CASSYSGGRGNTIYF TGTGCCAGCAGTTACTCAGGGGGAAGGGGAAACACCATATATTTT
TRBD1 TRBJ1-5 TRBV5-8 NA CASSFDRGGNQPQHF TGTGCCAGCAGTTTCGACAGGGGAGGTAATCAGCCCCAGCATTTT
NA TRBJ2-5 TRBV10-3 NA CAIRTEPQETQYF TGTGCCATCAGGACAGAGCCACAAGAGACCCAGTACTTC
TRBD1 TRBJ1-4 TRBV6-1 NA CASRETGGGEKLFF TGTGCCAGCAGGGAAACAGGGGGCGGGGAAAAACTGTTTTTT
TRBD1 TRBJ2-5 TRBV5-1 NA CASSRGQAEETQYF TGCGCCAGCAGCCGGGGACAGGCGGAAGAGACCCAGTACTTC
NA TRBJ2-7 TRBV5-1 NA CASSYLSSYEQYF TGCGCCAGCAGCTACCTGAGCTCCTACGAGCAGTACTTC
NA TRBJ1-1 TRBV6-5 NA CASSSDRLNTEAFF TGTGCCAGCAGCTCAGACAGGCTGAACACTGAAGCTTTCTTT
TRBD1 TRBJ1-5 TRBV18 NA CASSPPGQGGNQPQHF TGTGCCAGCTCACCTCCCGGACAGGGAGGGAATCAGCCCCAGCATTTT
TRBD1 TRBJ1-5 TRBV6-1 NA CASREQGANSNQPQHF TGTGCCAGCAGAGAACAGGGGGCTAATAGCAATCAGCCCCAGCATTTT
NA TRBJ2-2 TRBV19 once CASSWTYTGELFF TGTGCCAGTAGTTGGACCTACACCGGGGAGCTGTTTTTT
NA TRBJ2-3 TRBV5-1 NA CASSSGQAQYF TGCGCCAGCAGTTCTGGACAAGCGCAGTATTTT
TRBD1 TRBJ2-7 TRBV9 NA CASSAQTGSSEQYF TGTGCCAGCAGCGCCCAGACAGGGTCATCCGAGCAGTACTTC
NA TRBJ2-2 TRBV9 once CASSVVDGANTGELFF TGTGCCAGCAGCGTAGTGGACGGCGCGAACACCGGGGAGCTGTTTTTT
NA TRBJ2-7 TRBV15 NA CATSRVYSRMGPGYEQYF TGTGCCACCAGCAGAGTCTATAGTAGGATGGGGCCAGGCTACGAGCAGTACTTC
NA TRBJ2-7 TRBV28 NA CASSFGGREQYF TGTGCCAGCAGTTTTGGGGGGCGCGAGCAGTACTTC
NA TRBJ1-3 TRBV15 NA CATSRDRTGNTIYF TGTGCCACCAGCAGAGATCGAACTGGAAACACCATATATTTT
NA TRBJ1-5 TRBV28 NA CASSDGRNQPQHF TGTGCCAGCAGCGACGGACGCAATCAGCCCCAGCATTTT
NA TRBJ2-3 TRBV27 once CASTNKKGSTDTQYF TGTGCCAGCACCAATAAGAAGGGCAGCACAGATACGCAGTATTTT
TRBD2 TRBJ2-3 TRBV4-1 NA CASSPGTSGVVDTQYF TGCGCCAGCAGCCCAGGGACTAGCGGGGTTGTAGATACGCAGTATTTT
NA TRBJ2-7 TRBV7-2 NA CASSLGSYEQYF TGTGCCAGCAGCTTAGGGAGTTACGAGCAGTACTTC
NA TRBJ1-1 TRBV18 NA CASSPLERNAEAFF TGTGCCAGCTCACCTTTAGAAAGGAATGCTGAAGCTTTCTTT
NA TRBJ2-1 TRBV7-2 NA CASSLRPYSYNEQFF TGTGCCAGCAGCCTTCGCCCGTACTCCTACAATGAGCAGTTCTTC
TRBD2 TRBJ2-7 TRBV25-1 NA CASSESGAGTYEQYF TGTGCCAGCAGTGAAAGCGGGGCAGGGACCTACGAGCAGTACTTC
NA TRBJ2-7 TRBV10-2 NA CASSDVPYEQYF TGCGCCAGCAGTGATGTGCCCTACGAGCAGTACTTC
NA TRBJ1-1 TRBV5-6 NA CASSLQGRRPEAFF TGTGCCAGCAGCTTACAGGGACGCCGCCCTGAAGCTTTCTTT
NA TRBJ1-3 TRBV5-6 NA CASSFPTGNTIYF TGTGCCAGCAGCTTCCCAACTGGAAACACCATATATTTT
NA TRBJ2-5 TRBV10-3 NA CAIRDHSRETQYF TGTGCCATCAGAGACCATTCCCGGGAGACCCAGTACTTC
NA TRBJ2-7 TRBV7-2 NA CASSPDFMSTLYEQYF TGTGCCAGCAGCCCCGACTTTATGAGTACCCTCTACGAGCAGTACTTC
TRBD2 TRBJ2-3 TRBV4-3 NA CASSQGTRASGSTDTQYF TGCGCCAGCAGCCAAGGCACCAGGGCTAGCGGGAGCACAGATACGCAGTATTTT
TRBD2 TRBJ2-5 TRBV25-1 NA CASSALAGVWNQETQYF TGTGCCAGCAGTGCTCTAGCGGGAGTTTGGAACCAAGAGACCCAGTACTTC
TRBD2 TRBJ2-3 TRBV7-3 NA CASSPEREIDTQYF TGTGCCAGCAGCCCCGAGCGGGAGATAGATACGCAGTATTTT
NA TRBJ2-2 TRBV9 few CASSVGLYSNTGELFF TGTGCCAGCAGCGTAGGATTATACTCTAACACCGGGGAGCTGTTTTTT
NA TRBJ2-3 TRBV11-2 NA CASSLAADTQYF TGTGCCAGCAGCTTGGCGGCAGATACGCAGTATTTT